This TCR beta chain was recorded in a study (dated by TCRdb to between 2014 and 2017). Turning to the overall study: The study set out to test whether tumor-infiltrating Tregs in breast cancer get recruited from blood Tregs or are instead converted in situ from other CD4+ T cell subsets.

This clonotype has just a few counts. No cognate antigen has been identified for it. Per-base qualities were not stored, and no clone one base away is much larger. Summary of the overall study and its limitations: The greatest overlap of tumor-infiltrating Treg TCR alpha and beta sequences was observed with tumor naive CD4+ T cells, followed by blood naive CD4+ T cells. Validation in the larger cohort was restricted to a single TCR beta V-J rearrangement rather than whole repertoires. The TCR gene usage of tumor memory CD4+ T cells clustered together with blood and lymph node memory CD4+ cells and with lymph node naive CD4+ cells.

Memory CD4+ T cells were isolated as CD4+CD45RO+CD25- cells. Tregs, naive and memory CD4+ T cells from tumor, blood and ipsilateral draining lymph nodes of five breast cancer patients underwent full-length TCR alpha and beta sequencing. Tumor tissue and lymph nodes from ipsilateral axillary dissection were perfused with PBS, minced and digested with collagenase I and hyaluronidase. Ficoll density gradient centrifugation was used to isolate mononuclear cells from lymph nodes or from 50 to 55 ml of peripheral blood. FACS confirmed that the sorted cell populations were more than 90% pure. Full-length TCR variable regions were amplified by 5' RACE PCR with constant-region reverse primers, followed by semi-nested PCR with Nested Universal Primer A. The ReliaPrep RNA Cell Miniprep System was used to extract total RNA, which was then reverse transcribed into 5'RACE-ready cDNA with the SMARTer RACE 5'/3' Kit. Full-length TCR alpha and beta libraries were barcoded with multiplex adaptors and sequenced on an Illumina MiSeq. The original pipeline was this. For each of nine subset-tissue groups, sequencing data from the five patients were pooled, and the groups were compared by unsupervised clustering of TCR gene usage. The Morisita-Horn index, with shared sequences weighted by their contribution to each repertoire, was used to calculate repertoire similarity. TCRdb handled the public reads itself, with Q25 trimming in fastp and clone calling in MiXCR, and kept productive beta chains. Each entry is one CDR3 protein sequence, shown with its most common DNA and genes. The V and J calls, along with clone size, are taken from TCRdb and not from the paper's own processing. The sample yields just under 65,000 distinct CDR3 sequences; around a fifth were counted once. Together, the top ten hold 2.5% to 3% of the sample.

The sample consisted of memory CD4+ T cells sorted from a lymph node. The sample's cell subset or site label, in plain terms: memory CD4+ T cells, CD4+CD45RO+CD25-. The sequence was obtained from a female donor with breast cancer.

The nucleotide sequence reads as follows: TGTGCCAGCAGTTTGGGACAGGGTCTGGGAGGTGGCTACACCTTC. It translates as CASSLGQGLGGGYTF. The chain employs TRBV28 and TRBJ1-2; TRBD1 lines up with 9 middle nucleotides. The germline V end is reduced by 3 bases and the J end by 7 bases; junction bases left unmatched: 9. CDR1 is given as MDHEN and CDR2 as SYDVKM, both from the germline V gene. Its CDR3 holds 15 amino acids, cysteine through phenylalanine. Here the CDR3 DNA is all that survives: 45 bases in frame from base 1.